This TCR beta chain was documented in a study of blood T cell repertoires in COVID-19. This clone appeared once. The V end lost 0 bases, the J end lost 6 bases, and 12 bases lay between the germline ends. The length of the CDR3 is 15 residues. The germline CDR1 and CDR2 sequences are SGHRS and YFSETQ. Seattle researchers signed up patients amid active infection and tracked them longitudinally. Method: immunoSEQ multiplex PCR; TCRdb's copy keeps in-frame clones and lacks some. Here the sample spans about 34,000 clones, approximately 84% being singletons. The chain has TRBV5-1 and TRBJ2-2; D is perhaps TRBD1 (6 bases). The sequenced material came from peripheral blood. The TCR comes from a man between 65 and 85 years old with COVID-19, enrolled during active disease. CDR3 DNA sequence: TGCGCCAGCAGCTTGGCCGGACAGCAGCCCGGGGAGCTGTTTTTT. As protein: CASSLAGQQPGELFF.